Given below is one TCR beta chain in context. CDR1 is SQVTM and CDR2 is ANQGSEA in the germline V gene. The V end lost 8 bases, the J end lost 8 bases, and 13 bases lay between the germline ends. CDR3 size: 11 residues. Produced via immunoSEQ multiplex PCR; TCRdb's table is partial and in-frame only. The sample lists about 240,000 clones; approximately 83% were seen once. This specimen comes from a study of blood T cell repertoires in COVID-19. Participants spanned ages 18 to 89 years and resided in roughly 26 US areas. Material for sequencing was PBMCs or T cells enriched from blood (not recorded which). The rearrangement uses TRBV29-1 and TRBJ2-1; unclear D gene. The sequence was collected from a woman aged 35 to 49 with acute COVID-19. The CDR3 reads CSIRGAYEQFF. DNA for the CDR3: TGCAGCATCCGCGGAGCGTATGAGCAGTTCTTC.